This T cell receptor (beta chain) was documented in a study of CD8+ T cells in alopecia areata. Sequencing relied on a cDNA template that was reverse transcribed from extracted RNA. Profiled with immunoSEQ multiplex PCR; TCRdb holds only in-frame clones, not every one. The profile shows some 20,000 clones, about 70% of them singletons. The investigators collected lesional scalp punch biopsies and peripheral blood from alopecia areata patients. The sequence came from a human donor with alopecia areata. The sample in question was skin, obtained at week 0.

The CDR3 spells CASSDLAGGTDTQYF. CDR3 in DNA: TGTGCCAGCAGTGATCTGGCGGGGGGCACAGATACGCAGTATTTT. The genes are TRBV2 and TRBJ2-3, with 7 bases matching TRBD2. This CDR3 spans 15 amino acids. V lost 3 bases, J lost 1 base, and 4 bases stayed unmatched. Germline CDR1 is SNHLY and CDR2 is FYNNEI.